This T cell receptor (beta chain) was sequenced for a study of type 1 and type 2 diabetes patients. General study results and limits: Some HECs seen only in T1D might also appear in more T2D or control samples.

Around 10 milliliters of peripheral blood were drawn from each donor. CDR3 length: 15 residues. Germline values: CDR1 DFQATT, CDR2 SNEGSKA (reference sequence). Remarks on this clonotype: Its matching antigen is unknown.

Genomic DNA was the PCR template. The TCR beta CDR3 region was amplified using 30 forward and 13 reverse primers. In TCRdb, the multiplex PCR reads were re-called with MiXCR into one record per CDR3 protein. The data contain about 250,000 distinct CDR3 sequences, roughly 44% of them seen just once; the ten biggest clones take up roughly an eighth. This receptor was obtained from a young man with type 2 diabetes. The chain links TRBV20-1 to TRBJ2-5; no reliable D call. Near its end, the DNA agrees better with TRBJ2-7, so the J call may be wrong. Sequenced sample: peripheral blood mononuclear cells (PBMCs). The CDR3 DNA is TGCAGTGCTAGAGGATCGACCGGTCGCTCCTACGAGCAGTACTTC. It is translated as CSARGSTGRSYEQYF.